Given below is one T cell receptor beta chain in context. This record comes from a study of blood T cell repertoires in COVID-19. Overall study context: T cells, B-cell-depleted T cells, or PBMCs provided the cDNA or gDNA that served as material.

This table comes from immunoSEQ multiplex PCR, and its TCRdb copy is limited to in-frame clones, with some not included. Among hundreds of thousands of clones, around four fifths were seen once, and the ten largest hold nearly 5%. The germline CDR1 and CDR2 sequences are SNHLY and FYNNEI. The V and J ends lost 2 bases and 4 bases, in that order; junction bases with no gene match: 14. The length of the CDR3 is 19 residues. J is TRBJ1-1 and V is TRBV2; 12 bases agree with TRBD1. Sequencing used PBMCs or T cells enriched from blood (not recorded which). The TCR comes from a woman between 45 and 60 years old who had been exposed to COVID-19. This chain's CDR3 is CASSERAIVGTGGVTEAFF. The CDR3 region has the DNA TGTGCCAGCAGTGAACGCGCTATAGTAGGGACAGGGGGCGTCACTGAAGCTTTCTTT.